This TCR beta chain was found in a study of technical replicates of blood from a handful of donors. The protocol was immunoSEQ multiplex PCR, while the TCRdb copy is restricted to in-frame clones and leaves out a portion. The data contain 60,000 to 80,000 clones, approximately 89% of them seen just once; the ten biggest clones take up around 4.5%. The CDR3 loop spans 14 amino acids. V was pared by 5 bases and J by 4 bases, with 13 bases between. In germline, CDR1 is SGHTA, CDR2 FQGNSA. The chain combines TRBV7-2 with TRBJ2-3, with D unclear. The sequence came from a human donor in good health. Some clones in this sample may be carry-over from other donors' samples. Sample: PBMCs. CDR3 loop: CASSPRVAPDTQYF. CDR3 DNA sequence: TGTGCCAGCAGCCCGCGTGTTGCGCCAGATACGCAGTATTTT.